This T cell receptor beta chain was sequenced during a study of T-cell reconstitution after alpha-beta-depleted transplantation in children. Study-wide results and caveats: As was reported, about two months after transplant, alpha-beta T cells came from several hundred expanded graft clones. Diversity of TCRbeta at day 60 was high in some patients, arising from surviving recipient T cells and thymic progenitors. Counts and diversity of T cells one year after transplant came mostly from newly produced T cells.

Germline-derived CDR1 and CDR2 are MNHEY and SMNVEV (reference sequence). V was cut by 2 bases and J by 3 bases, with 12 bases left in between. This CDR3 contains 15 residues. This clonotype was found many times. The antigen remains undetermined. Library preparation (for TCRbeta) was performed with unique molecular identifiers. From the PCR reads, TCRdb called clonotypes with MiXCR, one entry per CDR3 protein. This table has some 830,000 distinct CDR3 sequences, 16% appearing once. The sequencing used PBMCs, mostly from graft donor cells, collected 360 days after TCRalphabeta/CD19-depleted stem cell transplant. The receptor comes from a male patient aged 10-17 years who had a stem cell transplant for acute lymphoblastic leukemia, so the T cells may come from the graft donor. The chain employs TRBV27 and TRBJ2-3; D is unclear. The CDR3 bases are TGTGCCAGCAGTTTAAACCCGCTAGTAACAGATACGCAGTATTTT. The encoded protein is CASSLNPLVTDTQYF.